Below, 25 T cell receptor beta chains from the same sample are listed, as sequenced in a study of blood T cells in healthy people across ages. It was with a sample-barcoded 5' primer and a J-beta primer mix that a second PCR of roughly 7 to 12 cycles was run. TCRdb called the 5' RACE reads again in MiXCR, with one record for every CDR3 protein. The sample has about 780,000 distinct CDR3 sequences; 20% to 30% are singletons. These data were also reused for a study on T cells of mothers and their children.

The sequenced material came from blood. These TCRs come from a boy aged 10-17 years in good health.

In this sample, this clonotype turned up a few times. V gene TRBV7-6 combines with J gene TRBJ2-1; the match to TRBD2 covers 10 bases. This CDR3 comprises 16 residues. The germline CDR1 and CDR2 sequences are SGHVS and FNYEAQ. With V trimmed by 5 bases and J by 5 bases, 9 bases remained unmatched. CDR3 protein: CASSPELAGAHNEQFF. As DNA, the CDR3 is TGTGCCAGCAGCCCGGAGCTAGCGGGGGCACACAATGAGCAGTTCTTC.

A few counts support this clonotype. The rearrangement links TRBV12-3 or TRBV12-4 to TRBJ2-7; tentatively, D is TRBD1 or TRBD2 (5 bases each). Near its end, the DNA agrees better with TRBJ2-1, so the J call may be wrong. The CDR3 sequence is 15 residues long. This chain's CDR3 is CASSDPGPLANEQFF. The CDR3 DNA is TGTGCCAGCAGTGATCCGGGACCCCTGGCAAATGAGCAGTTCTTC.

The CDR3 DNA follows: TGCACGGGGGGGGTTTCAATGGGCAAAAACATTCAGTACTTC. Amino acid sequence: CTGGVSMGKNIQYF. J is TRBJ2-4 and V is TRBV20-1; the match to TRBD2 covers 8 bases. Germline loops: CDR1 DFQATT, CDR2 SNEGSKA (reference sequence). This CDR3 region has 14 residues.

About this clonotype itself: One end of the junction varies from germline; a read error may be responsible. This chain uses TRBV10-3 with TRBJ2-3, with 14 bases matching TRBD2. The CDR3 contains 17 residues. Germline CDR1 reads ENHRY; CDR2 reads SYGVKD. DNA of the CDR3: TGTGCCATCCGTGAGACTAGCGGGGGGGCCGATGCAGATACGCAGTATTTT. Translating it yields CAIRETSGGADADTQYF.

This clonotype has more than one count but fewer than ten. This sequence joins TRBV29-1 and TRBJ1-1; D possibly corresponds to TRBD1 (5 bases). This CDR3 comprises 12 residues. Germline loops: CDR1 SQVTM, CDR2 ANQGSEA. Trimming cost V 7 bases and J 3 bases, with 12 bases left between them. In nucleotides, the CDR3 is TGCAGCGGGGGCCGGTTGGACACTGAAGCTTTCTTT. Translated, it gives CSGGRLDTEAFF.

This clonotype appeared a few times. This chain uses TRBV2 with TRBJ1-2; D is possibly TRBD1 (6 bases). V was pared by 4 bases and J by 4 bases, with 10 bases between. The V gene's germline CDR1 is SNHLY and CDR2 FYNNEI. The CDR3 runs to 13 residues. CDR3 loop: CASSADSLYGYTF. Here the CDR3 DNA reads TGTGCCAGCAGTGCGGACAGCCTCTATGGCTACACCTTC.

This clonotype was seen a handful of times. V gene TRBV6-5 combines with J gene TRBJ2-7, with D possibly matching TRBD2 (6 bases). This CDR3 is built from 15 residues. Germline CDR1 MNHEY, CDR2 SVGAGI. Trimming cost V 4 bases and J 4 bases, with 17 bases left between them. The CDR3 reads CASSSPAAGRYEQYF. The CDR3 DNA reads as TGTGCCAGCAGTTCCCCTGCTGCGGGGAGGTACGAGCAGTACTTC.

The rearrangement links TRBV6-5 to TRBJ1-2; D is ambiguous. This CDR3 region has 13 residues. The V and J ends lost 5 bases and 4 bases respectively, with 11 bases between them. Germline CDR1 is MNHEY and CDR2 is SVGAGI. CDR3 in DNA: TGTGCCAGCAGTCCACTCGACGGCTATGGCTACACCTTC. It is translated as CASSPLDGYGYTF.

On this clonotype: The junction shows a germline mismatch at one end, possibly a read error. The J gene is TRBJ2-5, the V gene TRBV20-1; 9 nucleotides line up with TRBD2. The CDR3 sequence is 14 residues long. Germline CDR1 and CDR2: DFQATT and SNEGSKA (reference sequence). The CDR3 reads CSARAASGNNEQLF. DNA for the CDR3: TGCAGTGCTAGAGCGGCTAGCGGGAACAATGAGCAGCTCTTC.

This clonotype showed up just a few times. The rearrangement links TRBV7-2 to TRBJ2-3, with no clear D. Germline-derived CDR1 and CDR2 are SGHTA and FQGNSA. Trimming left V 2 bases short and J 2 bases short, with 8 bases between. The CDR3 spans 14 residues. CDR3 DNA: TGTGCCAGCAGCTTATGGGCTAACACAGATACGCAGTATTTT. Amino acids: CASSLWANTDTQYF.

The chain joins TRBV7-2 to TRBJ1-4, with no clear D. CDR1 and CDR2 from the germline V gene are SGHTA and FQGNSA. V was pared by 4 bases and J by 0 bases, with 9 bases between. CDR3 length: 15 residues. This chain's CDR3 is CASSSRIATNEKLFF. CDR3 nucleotide sequence: TGTGCCAGCAGCTCGCGCATCGCAACTAATGAAAAACTGTTTTTT.

The chain joins TRBV6-2 or TRBV6-3 to TRBJ2-1, with 10 nucleotides matching TRBD2. Trimming cost V 6 bases and J 0 bases; bases outside gene matches: 5. In germline, CDR1 is MNHEY, CDR2 SVGEGT. This CDR3 contains 16 residues. The CDR3 is CASSRLAGPSYNEQFF. DNA of the CDR3: TGTGCCAGCAGCCGACTAGCGGGCCCCTCCTACAATGAGCAGTTCTTC.

This clonotype turned up a few times. The V and J genes are TRBV19 and TRBJ2-5; D ambiguous. The germline V gene encodes CDR1 LNHDA and CDR2 SQIVND (reference sequence). The CDR3 covers 12 residues. Trimming took 8 bases from V and 0 from J, leaving 7 bases between them. The CDR3 region has the DNA TGTGCCAGTGCAGAGAACCAAGAGACCCAGTACTTC. It encodes CASAENQETQYF.

V usage is TRBV3-1 and J usage is TRBJ2-1, with a tentative D call TRBD2 (5 bases). Germline-derived CDR1 and CDR2 are LGHDT and YNNKEL (reference sequence). This CDR3 region has 14 residues. V lost 4 bases and J 1 base, leaving 8 bases between the germline ends. In DNA, the CDR3 is TGTGCCAGCAGCCCGGACTTATCCTACAATGAGCAGTTCTTC. Translated, it gives CASSPDLSYNEQFF.

V gene TRBV20-1 combines with J gene TRBJ1-4; D ambiguous. CDR3 length equals 15 residues. V was pared by 6 bases and J by 3 bases, with 17 bases between. Germline CDR1 is DFQATT and CDR2 is SNEGSKA (reference sequence). The chain's CDR3 is CSARSPRGANEKLFF. The CDR3 region has the DNA TGCAGTGCGCGGTCCCCCCGGGGAGCTAATGAAAAACTGTTTTTT.

V gene TRBV5-1 combines with J gene TRBJ2-1; 8 positions match TRBD2. Germline lookup yields CDR1 SGHRS and CDR2 YFSETQ. This CDR3 region has 15 residues. V lost 1 base to trimming and J lost 4 bases; unmatched junction nucleotides: 4. The CDR3: CASSLNPGGYNEQFF. The CDR3 DNA reads as TGCGCCAGCAGCTTGAATCCGGGGGGGTACAATGAGCAGTTCTTC.

This clonotype was seen once. This sequence joins TRBV6-6 and TRBJ2-7; a possible D gene is TRBD2 (5 bases). Trimming took off 7 bases at V and 8 bases at J, with 21 bases between the two ends. CDR3 size: 14 residues. The V gene's germline CDR1 is MNHNY and CDR2 SVGAGI (reference sequence). CDR3 residues: CASNGNPGLPQQYF. The CDR3 region has the DNA TGTGCCAGCAACGGAAATCCTGGACTTCCTCAGCAGTACTTC.

The chain has TRBV4-2 and TRBJ2-2; D is ambiguous. There are 15 residues in the CDR3. V lost 0 bases and J 6 bases, leaving 11 bases between the germline ends. Germline CDR1 is LGHNA and CDR2 is YNFKEQ. This chain's CDR3 is CASSQEGPKPGELFF. The CDR3 DNA reads as TGTGCCAGCAGCCAAGAAGGGCCTAAACCCGGGGAGCTGTTTTTT.

A few counts support this clonotype. The CDR3 reads CSVSGTGGRETQYF. CDR3 nucleotides: TGCAGCGTTTCCGGGACAGGGGGTCGGGAGACCCAGTACTTC. The chain links TRBV29-1 to TRBJ2-5, with 11 nucleotides matching TRBD1. V shed 5 bases, J shed 5 bases, and the junction held 7 bases outside the gene matches. Germline CDR1 is SQVTM and CDR2 is ANQGSEA. The CDR3 is 14 residues long.

The chain links TRBV11-1 to TRBJ1-4; D is undetermined. Trimming cost V 7 bases and J 5 bases, with 14 bases left between them. This CDR3 contains 14 residues. Germline V lookup: CDR1 SGHAT, CDR2 FQDESV (reference sequence). The CDR3 loop reads CASTPGSTNEKLFF. The DNA of the CDR3 is TGTGCCAGCACCCCGGGGAGCACCAATGAAAAACTGTTTTTT.

This clonotype was counted a few times. This rearrangement joins TRBV28 to TRBJ2-3; D possibly corresponds to TRBD2 (5 bases). From germline, CDR1 is MDHEN and CDR2 SYDVKM. The V end lost 2 bases, the J end lost 3 bases, and 15 bases lay between the germline ends. The CDR3 is 16 amino acids. CDR3 in DNA: TGTGCCAGCAGTTTAAACGTCGGGATAGGTACAGATACGCAGTATTTT. This encodes CASSLNVGIGTDTQYF.

This clonotype has a handful of counts. J is TRBJ2-7 and V is TRBV7-9; TRBD2 is a possible D gene (7 bases). With 4 bases removed from V and 7 bases from J, the gap between germline ends came to 20 bases. Germline V CDR1 and CDR2: SEHNR, FQNEAQ (reference sequence). The CDR3 covers 15 residues. CDR3 nucleotides: TGTGCCAGCAGCTCTCTTCCCAGGACAGCGGGGGAGCAGTACTTC. It encodes CASSSLPRTAGEQYF. The full variable domain, its missing parts supplied by reference TRBV7-9 and TRBJ2-7, is DTGVSQNPRHKITKRGQNVTFRCDPISEHNRLYWYRQTLGQGPEFLTYFQNEAQLEKSRLLSDRFSAERPKGSFSTLEIQRTEQGDSAMYLCASSSLPRTAGEQYFGPGTRLTVT.

This clonotype has just a few counts. CDR3 amino acids: CATSRVQIMNTEAFF. The CDR3 DNA is TGTGCCACCAGCAGAGTCCAGATCATGAACACTGAAGCTTTCTTT. This chain links TRBV15 with TRBJ1-1; D ambiguous. Germline CDR1 and CDR2: LNHNV and YYDKDF (reference sequence). There are 15 residues in the CDR3. The ends were cut back, 1 base at V and 0 bases at J, with 9 bases in the middle.

The genes are TRBV18 and TRBJ1-6, with unresolved D. The V gene lost 3 bases and the J gene lost 3 bases, with 9 bases spanning the gap. The CDR3 runs 15 residues. Germline V gene data show CDR1 as KGHSH and CDR2 as LQKENI. The CDR3 DNA reads TGTGCCAGCTCACCGGTCGCCTACTATAATTCACCCCTCCACTTT. This encodes CASSPVAYYNSPLHF.

A word on this clonotype: This may be a read error: a much more frequent sequence differs by one nucleotide. This chain connects TRBV12-3 or TRBV12-4 to TRBJ2-2; unclear D gene. V lost 3 bases and J lost 6, with 5 bases in between. The CDR3 sequence is 12 residues long. The CDR3: CASSFPAGELFF. In DNA form, the CDR3 reads TGTGCCAGCAGTTTCCCGGCCGGGGAGCTGTTTTTT.